This T cell receptor (beta chain) emerged from a study of breast tumors, draining lymph nodes, adjacent tissues. The lymph nodes were axillary draining lymph nodes from breast cancer patients. TCRdb analysed the multiplex PCR reads with MiXCR anew, one entry per CDR3 protein. Counted here are approximately 140,000 distinct CDR3 sequences, around a third occurring once; the ten biggest clones make up under 2.5%. A note on this clonotype: The junction does not match germline at one end; this may be a read error.

The sequenced sample was axillary lymph node tissue. This clonotype was sampled from a female donor with breast cancer. Some clones in this sample may be carry-over from other donors' samples.

CDR3 sequence reads: CSAPKGGGDDF. DNA of the CDR3: TGCAGTGCTCCAAAGGGGGGCGGGGACGATTTT. The J gene is TRBJ2-3, the V gene TRBV20-1, with D perhaps TRBD1 or TRBD2 (6 bases each). The CDR3 runs to 11 residues. The germline V gene has CDR1 DFQATT and CDR2 SNEGSKA (reference sequence).